These 24 T cell receptor beta chains came from one sample sequenced in a study of OX40 agonist ivuxolimab in advanced cancers. Sequenced by immunoSEQ multiplex PCR; TCRdb stores in-frame clones only, minus some. The table shows around 74,000 clones, with around 92% occurring only once. Sequences were derived from CD4+ or CD8+ T cells sorted from blood, sampled in a trial of the OX40 agonist ivuxolimab. The receptors derive from an adult with an advanced solid tumor such as melanoma, head and neck, liver or kidney cancer.

The chain employs TRBV4-3 and TRBJ1-3, with a weak D call TRBD1 (5 bases). The CDR3 runs 18 residues. Trimming left V 3 bases short and J 0 bases short, with 18 bases between. The germline V gene has CDR1 LGHNA and CDR2 YSLEER. CDR3 sequence: CASSQDIPRSHSGNTIYF. CDR3 bases: TGCGCCAGCAGCCAGGACATACCCAGGAGTCACTCTGGAAACACCATATATTTT.

CDR3 loop: CASEFHGGWAGANVLTF. CDR3 DNA sequence: TGTGCCAGTGAATTTCACGGGGGGTGGGCTGGGGCCAACGTCCTGACTTTC. The V gene is TRBV19, the J gene TRBJ2-6, with 7 bases matching TRBD2. After removal of 8 bases from V and 2 bases from J, the junction contained 12 bases not matched to a gene. Germline V gives CDR1 LNHDA, CDR2 SQIVND (reference sequence). CDR3 size: 17 residues.

A few counts support this clone. The chain couples TRBV19 to TRBJ1-1; no clear D gene. Germline V gene data show CDR1 as LNHDA and CDR2 as SQIVND (reference sequence). There are 15 residues in the CDR3. Trimming left V 6 bases short and J 1 base short, with 15 bases between. The CDR3 nucleotides are TGTGCCAGTAGAGCCGGGCGGGAAGGGAACACTGAAGCTTTCTTT. As protein: CASRAGREGNTEAFF.

The V and J genes are TRBV7-8 and TRBJ1-1; D remains ambiguous. CDR3 length: 14 residues. Germline V CDR1 and CDR2: SGHVS, FQNEAQ. Trimming stripped 5 bases from V and 1 base from J, with 11 bases between. CDR3 region: CASSLWQQNTEAFF. The CDR3 bases are TGTGCCAGCAGCCTCTGGCAACAGAACACTGAAGCTTTCTTT.

The chain carries TRBV7-9 and TRBJ2-3; TRBD2 matches 7 bases. V gave up 1 base and J gave up 4 bases; unmatched junction bases: 5. From germline, CDR1 is SEHNR and CDR2 FQNEAQ (reference sequence). The CDR3 is 15 amino acids. The DNA of the CDR3 is TGTGCCAGCAGCTTAGGTGGGAGGGCCGCAGATACGCAGTATTTT. This translates into CASSLGGRAADTQYF.

J is TRBJ2-1 and V is TRBV5-1; 8 nucleotides match TRBD2. Trimming cost V 0 bases and J 5 bases; bases outside gene matches: 7. This CDR3 spans 16 amino acids. The germline V gene encodes CDR1 SGHRS and CDR2 YFSETQ. The CDR3 DNA reads TGCGCCAGCAGCTTGGCGTTTAGCGGGGCCCACAATGAGCAGTTCTTC. This encodes CASSLAFSGAHNEQFF.

CDR3 loop: CASSSRDPGNYGYTF. The CDR3 region has the DNA TGTGCCAGCAGCTCCAGAGACCCGGGGAACTATGGCTACACCTTC. The chain joins TRBV21-1 to TRBJ1-2. TRBV21-1 corresponds to a pseudogene. The CDR3 runs 15 residues.

This chain connects TRBV19 to TRBJ1-1, with TRBD1 matching 7 bases. V was pared by 4 bases and J by 5 bases, with 4 bases of the junction left unmatched. CDR1 and CDR2 (germline): LNHDA, SQIVND (reference sequence). This CDR3 region has 13 residues. The CDR3 sequence is CASSSHRGTEAFF. CDR3 bases: TGTGCCAGTAGTAGCCACAGGGGAACTGAAGCTTTCTTT. The complete variable domain, with remaining parts taken from reference TRBV19 and TRBJ1-1, reads DGGITQSPKYLFRKEGQNVTLSCEQNLNHDAMYWYRQDPGQGLRLIYYSQIVNDFQKGDIAEGYSVSREKKESFPLTVTSAQKNPTAFYLCASSSHRGTEAFFGQGTRLTVV.

The chain recombines TRBV10-3 with TRBJ2-7; D is unresolved. This CDR3 region has 15 residues. Per the germline V gene, CDR1 is ENHRY and CDR2 is SYGVKD. V shed 2 bases and J shed 0 bases, with 11 bases lying between them. CDR3 DNA sequence: TGTGCCATCAGTGAGGCAGAGAGGTACTCCTACGAGCAGTACTTC. Translating gives CAISEAERYSYEQYF.

A single count supports this clone. V is TRBV6-6 and J is TRBJ2-3; D gene uncertain. The V end lost 7 bases, the J end lost 1 base, and 15 bases lay between the germline ends. CDR1 is MNHNY and CDR2 is SVGAGI in the germline V gene (reference sequence). This CDR3 contains 15 residues. CDR3 bases: TGTGCCAGCAACCTAAGGCCTTCTGGCACAGATACGCAGTATTTT. Its protein product is CASNLRPSGTDTQYF.

Here the CDR3 reads CASSIGQTYEQYF. The CDR3 DNA is TGTGCCAGCAGCATTGGACAGACCTACGAGCAGTACTTC. The chain links TRBV11-2 to TRBJ2-7, with a weak D call TRBD1 (6 bases). The length of the CDR3 is 13 residues. Germline CDR1 is SGHAT and CDR2 is FQNNGV. Trimming removed 5 bases at V and 2 bases at J, with 10 bases between.

The V call is TRBV19, the J call TRBJ1-2; D is unresolved. The CDR3 totals 14 residues. In germline, CDR1 is LNHDA, CDR2 SQIVND (reference sequence). Trimming stripped 1 base from V and 0 bases from J, with 6 bases between. DNA for the CDR3: TGTGCCAGTAGTATAGGTAGAGCTAACTATGGCTACACCTTC. Encoded protein: CASSIGRANYGYTF.

This clone was seen a single time. The DNA of the CDR3 is TGTGCCACCCTAGACTACAGGGGACCGCCTACGAGCACAGATACGCAGTATTTT. Translating it yields CATLDYRGPPTSTDTQYF. The chain uses TRBV28 and TRBJ2-3, with 7 bases identical to TRBD1. The CDR3 has 18 amino acids. Germline CDR1 and CDR2: MDHEN and SYDVKM. V trimming: 10 bases; J trimming: 0 bases; junction bases outside the gene matches: 19.

The V call is TRBV6-1, the J call TRBJ1-3; possible D gene TRBD1, 5 bases. V shed 8 bases and J shed 3 bases, with 11 bases lying between them. Per the germline V gene, CDR1 is MNHNS and CDR2 is SASEGT. The CDR3 is 13 amino acids. The CDR3 coding sequence is TGTGCCAGCGGCACAGGATATGGAAACACCATATATTTT. Translating it yields CASGTGYGNTIYF.

CDR3 in DNA: TGTGCCTGGAGTGATAGCAATCAGCCCCAGCATTTT. Protein sequence: CAWSDSNQPQHF. The chain is built from TRBV30 and TRBJ1-5, with unresolved D. Germline-derived CDR1 and CDR2 are GTSNPN and SVGIG (reference sequence). CDR3 size: 12 residues. V dropped 1 base and J dropped 0 bases, with 1 base sitting between them.

The genes are TRBV7-3 and TRBJ2-2, with 10 bases aligning to TRBD2. CDR1 and CDR2 from the germline V gene are SGHTA and FQGTGA. The CDR3 is made up of 16 amino acids. Germline trimming cut 8 bases from V and 4 bases from J; bases unmatched to any gene: 10. CDR3 bases: TGTGCCAGCGAACTTAGTAGGACTAGCGGCACCGGGGAGCTGTTTTTT. Amino acids: CASELSRTSGTGELFF.

This clone has just one count. The rearrangement joins TRBV5-1 to TRBJ1-4; 10 bases match TRBD1. V lost 1 base, J lost 7 bases, and 1 base stayed unmatched. Germline CDR1 and CDR2: SGHRS and YFSETQ. The CDR3 totals 14 residues. In DNA form, the CDR3 reads TGCGCCAGCAGCTTGCGGGACAGGGGTGAAAAACTGTTTTTT. Encoded protein: CASSLRDRGEKLFF.

The V and J genes are TRBV11-2 and TRBJ1-5, with no clear D. The CDR3 is made up of 17 amino acids. CDR1 SGHAT and CDR2 FQNNGV come from the germline V gene. Trimming removed 1 base at V and 0 bases at J, with 13 bases between. The CDR3 DNA is TGTGCCAGCAGCTTAGGAACACGATTATATAGCAATCAGCCCCAGCATTTT. This sequence encodes CASSLGTRLYSNQPQHF.

About this clone: This same CDR3 is encoded by further DNA sequences in the sample. J is TRBJ2-7 and V is TRBV28; no clear D gene. Trimming cost V 5 bases and J 6 bases, with 11 bases left between them. The CDR3 length is 12 residues. Germline CDR1 MDHEN, CDR2 SYDVKM. In DNA form, the CDR3 reads TGTGCCAGCAGTCCGAGACCCCCCGAGCAGTACTTC. It encodes CASSPRPPEQYF.

J is TRBJ1-3 and V is TRBV6-5, with a weak D call TRBD1 (5 bases). Germline CDR1 and CDR2: MNHEY and SVGAGI. This CDR3 has 13 residues. V shed 4 bases and J shed 4 bases, with 8 bases lying between them. The CDR3: CASSWGRGNTIYF. The CDR3 nucleotides read TGTGCCAGCAGTTGGGGACGAGGAAACACCATATATTTT.

This clone showed up just once. The chain joins TRBV30 to TRBJ2-6; D unclear. CDR1 and CDR2 from the germline V gene are GTSNPN and SVGIG (reference sequence). The CDR3 is made up of 14 amino acids. V was cut by 3 bases and J by 0 bases, with 6 bases left in between. CDR3 sequence (DNA): TGTGCCTGGAGAAAGCACTCTGGGGCCAACGTCCTGACTTTC. Translated, it gives CAWRKHSGANVLTF.

The V and J genes are TRBV6-5 and TRBJ2-5; no definite D call. V lost 0 bases to trimming and J lost 4 bases, with 9 bases between them. The CDR3 length is 14 residues. Looked up from germline, CDR1 is MNHEY and CDR2 is SVGAGI. In DNA, the CDR3 is TGTGCCAGCAGTTACTCGAGACACGGAGAGACCCAGTACTTC. As protein: CASSYSRHGETQYF.

V and J are TRBV2 and TRBJ1-5, with no clear D. Germline V CDR1 and CDR2: SNHLY, FYNNEI. This CDR3 has 12 amino acids. The V gene lost 9 bases and the J gene lost 0 bases, with 6 bases spanning the gap. The CDR3 DNA reads TGTGCCAGAGGGAATAGCAATCAGCCCCAGCATTTT. Residues: CARGNSNQPQHF.

The gene calls are TRBV10-3 and TRBJ2-3; 12 bases line up with TRBD2. Germline V gene data show CDR1 as ENHRY and CDR2 as SYGVKD. The CDR3 runs 17 residues. V lost 0 bases and J lost 8; bases outside the gene matches: 9. DNA for the CDR3: TGTGCCATCAGTGAGTCACTAGCGGGAGGCAATTCGGGTACGCAGTATTTT. This gives the protein CAISESLAGGNSGTQYF.